This T cell receptor (beta chain) was sequenced in a study of T cells in Graves' hyperthyroidism and ophthalmopathy (dated by TCRdb to between 2017 and 2020). For the wider study: A discovery cohort of about a hundred patients, approximately 45 with Graves' ophthalmopathy and approximately 60 with stable Graves' hyperthyroidism, was used to find distinguishing TCR V-J signatures. An independent validation cohort of some 18 hyperthyroidism patients and 15 or so patients who later progressed to ophthalmopathy tested prospective prediction of ophthalmopathy. The 85 to 100 discovery patients were randomly split 7:3 into training and test sets. In addition, the study compared T-cell repertoires in thyroid tissue and in blood from six Graves' hyperthyroidism patients. After sampling, hyperthyroidism patients received methimazole starting at 30 mg daily, and ophthalmopathy patients received high-dose intravenous methylprednisolone. The paper describes TCR Vbeta CDR3 sequencing of 130 to 150 peripheral blood samples, made up of roughly 45 ophthalmopathy patients, some 76 hyperthyroidism patients and about 17 progressor patients.

The TCR beta CDR3 regions were amplified from the RNA transcripts. The TCR CDR3 was subjected to a first round of RT-PCR using the HTBI primer set and the Qiagen OneStep RT-PCR kit. A second multiplex PCR round built the libraries, followed by size selection and purification. Sequencing of the libraries was done on an Illumina HiSeq2000 using paired-end 100 bp reads. Turning to the authors' computational methods: SOAPnuke was used to process the raw data, throwing out any read that contained adapters or uncalled bases, had a mean Phred below 15, or lacked an exact constant-primer or identifier match. COPE v1.2.5 was used to merge high-quality paired reads, and clonotypes were defined as unique nucleotide sequences. MiTCR v1.1 was used to align clonotypes to the IMGT TRBV, TRBD and TRBJ reference segments. Analysis was restricted to V-J combinations with a frequency above 0.0001, which covered about 99% of repertoires. The TCS score was defined as F50 (clonal expansion) divided by E x V (chaos), with BLOSUM62-based TCRdist calculated between CDR3 peptides within each V-J. Welch's t-statistics and random forest reduced 450 to 600 V-J features to 13, which were used in a naive Bayes classifier (R e1071). The Morisita-Horn index was used to measure how similar the thyroid and blood repertoires were. TCRdb ran its own pipeline on the public reads, namely fastp trimming at Q25 and MiXCR clone calling, and kept in-frame beta chains. Each record represents a unique CDR3 protein, reported with the most common genes and DNA among its rows. None of the V and J calls come from the authors' own analysis; TCRdb made them. Across this sample there are around 600,000 distinct CDR3 sequences, with roughly 46% seen only once. The ten largest account for approximately 6.8% of the sample.

Patients with uncontrolled infections, other autoimmune diseases, pregnancy or lactation were excluded. Clinical symptoms, serum thyroxine and TRAb, thyroid ultrasound, and orbital computed tomography formed the basis for the diagnoses. Total RNA was extracted with Trizol reagent, and quality was checked on an Agilent 2100 Bioanalyzer. What the study reported, not specific to this receptor: Most expanded thyroid clonotypes (frequency above 0.001) were also detected in blood, suggesting blood repertoires may reflect thyroid immune responses. In validation, the model predicted progression to ophthalmopathy with 55% to 71% sensitivity and less than 80% specificity, a median of 6.5 months before onset. In cross-validation, a model built on a 13 V-J signature told ophthalmopathy apart from stable hyperthyroidism with less than 90% sensitivity and around 84% specificity, and in testing the same model reached 80%/75%. No statistical method was used to fix the sample size in advance, and group allocation was not hidden from the investigators.

As to this clonotype: Its antigen specificity is not known. No much larger clonotype is one base removed from it; base qualities were not supplied.

V is pruned by 5 bases and J by 8 bases, leaving 8 bases of the junction without a gene match. The CDR3 runs 14 residues from the cysteine to the phenylalanine. Just the 42-base CDR3 DNA is kept, in frame starting at base 1. In the germline V gene, CDR1 corresponds to SQVTM and CDR2 to ANQGSEA. This clonotype was sampled from an adult man with Graves' disease, either hyperthyroidism or ophthalmopathy (not recorded which). The chain employs TRBV29-1 and TRBJ1-3, with TRBD1 matching 11 junction bases. Sequencing input: peripheral blood or thyroid tissue (not recorded which). The CDR3 reads CSVWTGGDGYTIYF. The nucleotide sequence is given as TGCAGCGTTTGGACAGGGGGCGATGGCTACACCATATATTTT.